Each of the 27 T cell receptor beta chains below was sequenced from the same sample in a study of T cell responses to AZD1222 COVID-19 vaccine. TCRdb's table, derived via immunoSEQ multiplex PCR, lists solely in-frame clones and lacks some. The profile covers about 120,000 clones, with about 90% appearing a single time and 6.5% to 9% taken by the ten largest. The sample here was peripheral blood, taken on day 0 of AZD1222 vaccination. The receptor set was obtained from an adult in good health.

J is TRBJ2-3 and V is TRBV11-2; TRBD2 agrees at 11 bases. V gave up 1 base and J gave up 5 bases; unmatched junction bases: 11. The CDR3 runs to 18 residues. CDR1 and CDR2 from the germline V gene are SGHAT and FQNNGV. CDR3 DNA sequence: TGTGCCAGCAGCTTAGTAGCGGGAGGGCTCTCACGCGGAGATACGCAGTATTTT. The encoded protein is CASSLVAGGLSRGDTQYF.

The gene calls are TRBV7-3 and TRBJ2-7, with 8 nucleotides matching TRBD1. Looked up from germline, CDR1 is SGHTA and CDR2 is FQGTGA. This CDR3 region has 12 residues. With V trimmed by 4 bases and J by 6 bases, 2 bases remained unmatched. CDR3 residues: CASSSTGGEQYF. DNA of the CDR3: TGTGCCAGCAGCTCCACAGGGGGCGAGCAGTACTTC.

The CDR3 DNA reads TGTGCCAGCAGCCCAGGGATGGACGGCGAGCAGTACTTC. This translates into CASSPGMDGEQYF. V is TRBV7-6 and J is TRBJ2-7; maybe TRBD1 (5 bases). With 5 bases removed from V and 6 bases from J, the gap between germline ends came to 14 bases. The CDR3 consists of 13 residues. The germline CDR1 and CDR2 sequences are SGHVS and FNYEAQ.

V is TRBV30 and J is TRBJ2-3; the D gene is possibly TRBD1 (5 bases). The CDR3 sequence is 14 residues long. From germline, CDR1 is GTSNPN and CDR2 SVGIG (reference sequence). The V gene lost 2 bases and the J gene lost 4 bases, with 13 bases spanning the gap. The CDR3 spells CAWSYGARADTQYF. DNA of the CDR3: TGTGCCTGGAGTTATGGGGCGAGAGCAGATACGCAGTATTTT.

The chain combines TRBV7-3 with TRBJ2-2; 8 bases fit TRBD2. This CDR3 is built from 17 residues. The V gene end was trimmed by 7 bases and the J gene end by 6 bases; junction bases not matched to a gene: 16. Germline-derived CDR1 and CDR2 are SGHTA and FQGTGA. The CDR3: CASTYRIGLASSGELFF. CDR3 coding DNA: TGTGCCAGCACCTATAGAATCGGACTAGCTTCCTCCGGGGAGCTGTTTTTT.

J is TRBJ2-7 and V is TRBV19; 9 bases line up with TRBD1. Trimming took 3 bases from V and 1 from J; bases not matched to a gene: 4. Germline-derived CDR1 and CDR2 are LNHDA and SQIVND (reference sequence). This CDR3 is built from 15 residues. The CDR3: CASSIYGTGSYEQYF. The CDR3 coding sequence is TGTGCCAGTAGTATCTACGGGACAGGGTCCTACGAGCAGTACTTC.

This chain uses TRBV7-2 with TRBJ2-7; 8 nucleotides match TRBD1. The CDR3 contains 14 residues. The J segment lost 2 bases and the V segment lost 5 bases, leaving 5 bases of the junction unmatched. The germline CDR1 and CDR2 sequences are SGHTA and FQGNSA. DNA for the CDR3: TGTGCCAGCAGCGAATCCAGGGGGCCCTACGAGCAGTACTTC. Amino acid sequence: CASSESRGPYEQYF.

The CDR3 DNA reads as TGTGCCAGCAGCGTTCAGGGGAGGTCCTACAATGAGCAGTTCTTC. Residues: CASSVQGRSYNEQFF. The chain couples TRBV9 to TRBJ2-1; tentatively, D is TRBD1 or TRBD2 (6 bases each). The CDR3 loop spans 15 amino acids. From germline, CDR1 is SGDLS and CDR2 YYNGEE. V was cut by 2 bases and J by 1 base, with 10 bases left in between.

The chain carries TRBV28 and TRBJ1-3; D uncertain. The V end lost 7 bases, the J end lost 2 bases, and 6 bases lay between the germline ends. CDR1 is MDHEN, CDR2 SYDVKM, per germline. The CDR3 is made up of 12 amino acids. DNA of the CDR3: TGTGCCAGCAATTCAGCTGGAAACACCATATATTTT. As protein: CASNSAGNTIYF. Using reference TRBV28 and TRBJ1-3 for the parts outside the CDR3, the full variable domain is DVKVTQSSRYLVKRTGEKVFLECVQDMDHENMFWYRQDPGLGLRLIYFSYDVKMKEKGDIPEGYSVSREKKERFSLILESASTNQTSMYLCASNSAGNTIYFGEGSWLTVV.

This clone appeared a single time. The chain couples TRBV7-9 to TRBJ1-1; 7 bases are shared with TRBD1. J gave up 1 base and V 5 bases, and 7 bases lay outside the gene matches. Per the germline V gene, CDR1 is SEHNR and CDR2 is FQNEAQ (reference sequence). The CDR3 extends over 15 amino acids. This CDR3 reads CASSALGTANTEAFF. CDR3 sequence (DNA): TGTGCCAGCAGCGCGCTCGGGACAGCGAACACTGAAGCTTTCTTT.

This chain connects TRBV28 to TRBJ2-7; 9 nucleotides line up with TRBD1. After removal of 4 bases from V and 4 bases from J, the junction contained 11 bases not matched to a gene. The V gene's germline CDR1 is MDHEN and CDR2 SYDVKM. The CDR3 sequence is 16 residues long. As DNA, the CDR3 is TGTGCCAGCAGTTCCCCCAGGGGGACAGGGTTGTACGAGCAGTACTTC. It is translated as CASSSPRGTGLYEQYF.

The gene calls are TRBV7-2 and TRBJ1-2; the match to TRBD1 covers 8 bases. The CDR3 has 18 amino acids. With V trimmed by 4 bases and J by 0 bases, 13 bases remained unmatched. The germline CDR1 and CDR2 sequences are SGHTA and FQGNSA. CDR3 coding DNA: TGTGCCAGCAGCTCACCCGCCGGGACAGGCCTCACTAACTATGGCTACACCTTC. This gives the protein CASSSPAGTGLTNYGYTF.

There are a few counts of this clone. V gene TRBV7-8 combines with J gene TRBJ2-3; 10 bases fit TRBD1. V gave up 5 bases and J gave up 2 bases; unmatched junction bases: 7. The CDR3 totals 16 residues. CDR1 and CDR2 from the germline V gene are SGHVS and FQNEAQ. The CDR3 reads CASSRRTGGTTDTQYF. The CDR3 nucleotides read TGTGCCAGCAGCCGTCGGACAGGGGGGACCACAGATACGCAGTATTTT.

This chain connects TRBV7-2 to TRBJ1-5; tentatively, D is TRBD1 (5 bases). CDR3 length: 16 residues. V dropped 1 base and J dropped 3 bases, with 13 bases sitting between them. Germline CDR1 SGHTA, CDR2 FQGNSA. CDR3 sequence reads: CASSLEDTHFNQPQHF. CDR3 in DNA: TGTGCCAGCAGCTTAGAGGACACCCACTTCAATCAGCCCCAGCATTTT.

The chain couples TRBV19 to TRBJ2-4; 7 bases map to TRBD1. The junction had 5 bases not matched to a gene; V was cut back by 6 bases and J by 0 bases. The CDR3 runs 15 residues. The germline V gene encodes CDR1 LNHDA and CDR2 SQIVND (reference sequence). CDR3 DNA: TGTGCCAGTAGATCGACAGGGTTAGCCAAAAACATTCAGTACTTC. Its protein is CASRSTGLAKNIQYF. Filled out from reference TRBV19 and TRBJ2-4, the complete variable domain reads DGGITQSPKYLFRKEGQNVTLSCEQNLNHDAMYWYRQDPGQGLRLIYYSQIVNDFQKGDIAEGYSVSREKKESFPLTVTSAQKNPTAFYLCASRSTGLAKNIQYFGAGTRLSVL.

This chain joins TRBV14 and TRBJ2-3; 7 bases align to TRBD2. Germline trimming cut 1 base from V and 5 bases from J; bases unmatched to any gene: 6. The V gene's germline CDR1 is SGHDN and CDR2 FVKESK. The CDR3 contains 15 residues. The CDR3 nucleotides read TGTGCCAGCAGCCAAGTGGGAGGGAGACAAGATACGCAGTATTTT. It codes for CASSQVGGRQDTQYF.

Here the CDR3 DNA reads TGTGCCAGCAGCTTAGGTGACAGGAGATATGGCTACACCTTC. Protein sequence: CASSLGDRRYGYTF. V and J are TRBV7-9 and TRBJ1-2; possible D gene TRBD1, 6 bases. Germline V gene data show CDR1 as SEHNR and CDR2 as FQNEAQ (reference sequence). This CDR3 contains 14 residues. Trimming removed 1 base from V and 5 bases from J, with 11 bases in between.

Turning to this clone: The sample contains more than one DNA sequence encoding this CDR3. The chain employs TRBV7-3 and TRBJ1-1; no reliable D call. Trimming removed 5 bases from V and 0 bases from J, with 7 bases in between. This CDR3 spans 13 amino acids. The germline gives CDR1 SGHTA, CDR2 FQGTGA. The chain's CDR3 is CASSPGLNTEAFF. The CDR3 DNA sequence: TGTGCCAGCAGCCCCGGGTTGAACACTGAAGCTTTCTTT.

The genes are TRBV2 and TRBJ2-7; 9 bases are shared with TRBD1. The trim removed 5 bases at V and 3 bases at J, leaving 5 bases unmatched. Per the germline V gene, CDR1 is SNHLY and CDR2 is FYNNEI. The CDR3 extends over 14 amino acids. CDR3 in DNA: TGTGCCAGCAGTAGGGACAGGGAGGGCTACGAGCAGTACTTC. It specifies CASSRDREGYEQYF.

V usage is TRBV2 and J usage is TRBJ1-1, with D perhaps TRBD1 (6 bases). Trimming cost V 5 bases and J 4 bases, with 11 bases left between them. The CDR3 length is 13 residues. The germline CDR1 and CDR2 sequences are SNHLY and FYNNEI. The CDR3 DNA is TGTGCCAGCAGTCGACAGGTGGGCACTGAAGCTTTCTTT. Protein sequence: CASSRQVGTEAFF. Using reference TRBV2 and TRBJ1-1 for the parts outside the CDR3, the full variable domain is EPEVTQTPSHQVTQMGQEVILRCVPISNHLYFYWYRQILGQKVEFLVSFYNNEISEKSEIFDDQFSVERPDGSNFTLKIRSTKLEDSAMYFCASSRQVGTEAFFGQGTRLTVV.

The chain links TRBV2 to TRBJ2-5; D not resolved. The germline V and J ends were trimmed by 6 bases and 5 bases, with 7 bases remaining between them. This CDR3 is built from 11 residues. Germline V CDR1 and CDR2: SNHLY, FYNNEI. The CDR3 DNA sequence: TGTGCCAGCAGCCCCTTGGAGACCCAGTACTTC. This translates into CASSPLETQYF.

The chain joins TRBV13 to TRBJ2-5; D uncertain. V was shortened by 5 bases and J by 3 bases, with 4 bases between the two germline ends. The CDR3 loop spans 11 amino acids. Germline V lookup: CDR1 PRHDT, CDR2 FYEKMQ (reference sequence). The CDR3: CASSTEETQYF. Here the CDR3 DNA reads TGTGCCAGCAGCACAGAAGAGACCCAGTACTTC.

The chain combines TRBV20-1 with TRBJ1-2; TRBD1 matches 9 bases. CDR1 DFQATT and CDR2 SNEGSKA come from the germline V gene (reference sequence). The CDR3 is 12 amino acids. V trimming: 3 bases; J trimming: 8 bases; junction bases outside the gene matches: 4. The CDR3 is CSASGTGFGYTF. CDR3 bases: TGCAGTGCTAGTGGGACAGGGTTCGGCTACACCTTC.

The CDR3 is CSANPRGALNNEQFF. Written as DNA, the CDR3 is TGCAGCGCCAACCCCCGGGGAGCTCTGAACAATGAGCAGTTCTTC. This chain links TRBV29-1 with TRBJ2-1; possible D gene TRBD2, 5 bases. The germline V and J ends were trimmed by 7 bases and 5 bases, with 21 bases remaining between them. CDR3 size: 15 residues. Germline loops: CDR1 SQVTM, CDR2 ANQGSEA.

Here the CDR3 DNA reads TGCGCCAGCAGCTTGGTTCCCTTGGTCAGACACACCGGGGAGCTGTTTTTT. Translation gives CASSLVPLVRHTGELFF. This chain connects TRBV5-1 to TRBJ2-2; D not certain. Germline-derived CDR1 and CDR2 are SGHRS and YFSETQ. The V end was cut by 0 bases, the J end by 3 bases, with 15 bases between. This CDR3 has 17 amino acids.

The chain uses TRBV28 and TRBJ1-5, with unresolved D. The germline CDR1 and CDR2 sequences are MDHEN and SYDVKM. V lost 2 bases and J 4 bases, leaving 9 bases between the germline ends. The length of the CDR3 is 14 residues. CDR3 residues: CASSLEPTNQPQHF. The CDR3 nucleotides are TGTGCCAGCAGTTTAGAGCCGACAAATCAGCCCCAGCATTTT.

The chain uses TRBV18 and TRBJ2-6, with TRBD1 identical over 7 bases. Germline V lookup: CDR1 KGHSH, CDR2 LQKENI. The CDR3 consists of 18 residues. V gave up 2 bases and J gave up 0 bases; unmatched junction bases: 7. The CDR3 DNA reads TGTGCCAGCTCACCATCATTGACAGGGAGCTCTGGGGCCAACGTCCTGACTTTC. As protein: CASSPSLTGSSGANVLTF.